Listed below are T cell receptor beta chains from one sample, sequenced in a study of T cells in Graves' hyperthyroidism and ophthalmopathy. TCRdb passed the multiplex PCR reads through MiXCR, listing each CDR3 protein once. In the table there are 300,000 to 450,000 distinct CDR3 sequences, over 10% of which are singletons. The sample taken for sequencing was blood. These receptors came from a woman aged 18-29 years with Graves' hyperthyroidism. The CDR3 runs from the conserved cysteine through the conserved F or W. Fields, in order: V gene, clone size, J gene, D gene, CDR3 protein, CDR3 DNA. D genes are given only for firm matches. A row's size may be missing; if present it is once, few, many or a size class.

TRBV20-1	few	TRBJ2-7	NA	CSASDSEQGFPYEQYF	TGCAGTGCTAGTGACTCCGAGCAGGGATTTCCCTACGAGCAGTACTTC
TRBV28	many	TRBJ1-3	TRBD1	CASSTPQGAGGNTIYF	TGTGCCAGCAGTACACCGCAGGGGGCGGGAGGAAACACCATATATTTT
TRBV2	many	TRBJ2-3	NA	CASRTLGGWTDTQYF	TGTGCCAGCAGGACTCTTGGGGGTTGGACAGATACGCAGTATTTT
TRBV20-1	few	TRBJ1-5	TRBD1	CSAQDRGSQPQHF	TGCAGTGCACAAGACAGGGGGAGTCAGCCCCAGCATTTT
TRBV3-1	many	TRBJ2-1	NA	CASSQRAQGGEQFF	TGTGCCAGCAGTCAAAGGGCGCAGGGGGGTGAGCAGTTCTTC
TRBV7-9	NA	TRBJ2-3	TRBD1	CASSLTGKGSLRTDTQYF	TGTGCCAGCAGCTTGACAGGGAAAGGGTCCCTACGCACAGATACGCAGTATTTT
TRBV14	NA	TRBJ2-3	TRBD1	CASSPRGQPTDTQYF	TGTGCCAGCAGCCCAAGGGGACAGCCCACAGATACGCAGTATTTT
TRBV11-3	many	TRBJ2-2	NA	CASSLEGHPANTGELFF	TGTGCCAGCAGCTTAGAGGGACACCCAGCGAACACCGGGGAGCTGTTTTTT
TRBV5-6	many	TRBJ2-3	NA	CASSPEGPGTDTQYF	TGTGCCAGCAGCCCCGAGGGACCTGGCACAGATACGCAGTATTTT
TRBV11-2	NA	TRBJ2-1	TRBD2	CASSLRLAGAPPRYEQFF	TGTGCCAGCAGCTTAAGACTAGCGGGGGCCCCCCCGCGGTATGAGCAGTTCTTC
TRBV6-1	many	TRBJ1-1	NA	CASSLFLGGRSEAFF	TGTGCCAGCAGTCTGTTTTTGGGGGGTAGGTCTGAAGCTTTCTTT
TRBV18	many	TRBJ2-7	NA	CASSPSSSYEQYF	TGTGCCAGCTCACCCAGCAGTTCCTACGAGCAGTACTTC
TRBV11-2	many	TRBJ2-7	NA	CASSFGDEQYF	TGTGCCAGCAGCTTCGGGGACGAGCAGTACTTC
TRBV28	many	TRBJ1-1	NA	CASSFGGHTEAFF	TGTGCCAGCAGTTTCGGGGGACACACTGAAGCTTTCTTT
TRBV12-3/TRBV12-4	many	TRBJ1-1	TRBD1	CASSALTGEDTEAFF	TGTGCCAGCAGTGCCCTAACAGGGGAGGACACTGAAGCTTTCTTT
TRBV5-6	NA	TRBJ2-7	TRBD1	CASSSIRDSGGYEQYF	TGTGCCAGCAGCTCGATCCGGGACAGCGGTGGCTACGAGCAGTACTTC
TRBV28	many	TRBJ1-5	NA	CASREEDQPQHF	TGTGCCAGCAGGGAAGAGGATCAGCCCCAGCATTTT
TRBV20-1	many	TRBJ2-3	TRBD2	CSARGGTSGRASTDTQYF	TGCAGTGCTAGGGGTGGAACTAGCGGGAGGGCTAGCACAGATACGCAGTATTTT
TRBV15	many	TRBJ1-6	NA	CATSRDRTTDSPLHF	TGTGCCACCAGCAGAGACAGAACTACGGATTCACCCCTCCACTTT
TRBV5-1	many	TRBJ1-2	NA	CASSSQWGGADGYTF	TGCGCCAGCAGCTCCCAGTGGGGGGGGGCCGATGGCTACACCTTC
TRBV4-1	NA	TRBJ1-4	NA	CASSQDPGFGGEKLFF	TGCGCCAGCAGCCAAGATCCGGGTTTTGGAGGAGAAAAACTGTTTTTT
TRBV9	NA	TRBJ2-3	NA	CASSPAPSTDTQYF	TGTGCCAGCAGCCCGGCCCCAAGCACAGATACGCAGTATTTT
TRBV19	NA	TRBJ1-1	TRBD1	CASRRDRADTEAFF	TGTGCCAGTAGGAGGGACAGGGCGGACACTGAAGCTTTCTTT
TRBV6-1	many	TRBJ2-3	NA	CASTLGREFADTQYF	TGTGCCAGCACTCTGGGACGGGAGTTCGCAGATACGCAGTATTTT
TRBV5-1	many	TRBJ2-1	NA	CASSLVAGGNEQFF	TGCGCCAGCAGCTTGGTTGCAGGTGGGAATGAGCAGTTCTTC
TRBV28	many	TRBJ2-5	NA	CASNDSGFPETQYF	TGTGCCAGCAATGACTCGGGTTTCCCAGAGACCCAGTACTTC
TRBV20-1	many	TRBJ2-7	NA	CSAGGPDNLDEQYF	TGCAGTGCTGGAGGGCCCGACAACCTCGACGAGCAGTACTTC
TRBV7-2	many	TRBJ2-1	NA	CASSLHLPPLPLVPDRFFDEQFF	TGTGCCAGCAGCTTACACCTTCCCCCCCTCCCGCTAGTCCCCGACCGGTTCTTCGATGAGCAGTTCTTC
TRBV19	NA	TRBJ1-4	NA	CASSGRKATNEKLFF	TGTGCCAGTAGTGGGCGGAAAGCAACTAATGAAAAACTGTTTTTT
TRBV7-2	many	TRBJ2-1	TRBD2	CASSILAGGGRNEQFF	TGTGCCAGCAGCATATTAGCGGGAGGGGGACGGAATGAGCAGTTCTTC
TRBV12-3/TRBV12-4	many	TRBJ1-6	NA	CASSSLWDGLSESPLHF	TGTGCCAGCAGTTCCCTTTGGGACGGCCTTTCAGAGTCACCCCTCCACTTT
TRBV9	few	TRBJ2-5	NA	CASSVDILQETQYF	TGTGCCAGCAGCGTCGACATATTGCAAGAGACCCAGTACTTC
TRBV5-6	NA	TRBJ1-2	NA	CASSWSGLQAFGSNYGYTF	TGTGCCAGCAGCTGGTCGGGCCTACAGGCGTTTGGGTCTAACTATGGCTACACCTTC
TRBV20-1	many	TRBJ1-1	TRBD1	CSGQAGGHSSSTEAFF	TGCAGTGGTCAGGCAGGGGGCCACAGTTCCAGCACTGAAGCTTTCTTT
TRBV5-5	many	TRBJ2-7	NA	CASSPGSDLYEQYF	TGTGCCAGCAGCCCTGGGTCGGACCTCTACGAGCAGTACTTC
TRBV7-8	many	TRBJ2-7	NA	CASSLEPFGYEQYF	TGTGCCAGCAGCTTAGAGCCCTTCGGGTACGAGCAGTACTTC
TRBV12-3/TRBV12-4	many	TRBJ1-1	NA	CASSSLGLGAFF	TGTGCCAGCAGTTCCTTGGGTCTTGGGGCTTTCTTT
TRBV29-1	NA	TRBJ2-5	TRBD1	CSVERGQLHF	TGCAGCGTTGAACGGGGACAGTTGCACTTC
TRBV4-3	few	TRBJ1-6	NA	CASSRHRDNSPLHF	TGCGCCAGCAGCCGACACAGAGACAATTCACCCCTCCACTTT
TRBV7-7	many	TRBJ2-3	NA	CASSRGGAGITDTQYF	TGTGCTAGCAGCCGCGGCGGCGCGGGGATCACAGATACGCAGTATTTT
TRBV27	many	TRBJ2-1	NA	CASSRSYNEQFF	TGTGCCAGCAGCCGTTCGTACAATGAGCAGTTCTTC
TRBV28	many	TRBJ1-4	NA	CASSSRVAGHEKLFF	TGTGCCAGCAGTTCCCGTGTTGCGGGGCATGAAAAACTGTTTTTT
TRBV5-1	few	TRBJ1-3	NA	CASSLEGREPGNTIYF	TGCGCCAGCAGCTTGGAAGGCAGAGAGCCTGGAAACACCATATATTTT
TRBV4-1	few	TRBJ1-1	NA	CASSQVVMNSEAFF	TGCGCCAGCAGCCAGGTGGTTATGAACTCTGAAGCTTTCTTT
TRBV28	many	TRBJ2-4	TRBD1	CASSSYGTGVNIQYF	TGTGCCAGCAGTTCCTACGGGACAGGGGTAAACATTCAGTACTTC
TRBV7-2	many	TRBJ2-1	TRBD2	CASSLEAGGASYNEQFF	TGTGCCAGCAGCTTAGAGGCGGGAGGGGCCTCCTACAATGAGCAGTTCTTC
TRBV6-1	few	TRBJ2-2	NA	CASRIPWTENTGELFF	TGTGCCAGCAGGATTCCATGGACAGAGAACACCGGGGAGCTGTTTTTT
TRBV28	many	TRBJ1-2	NA	CASSPWEGYGYTF	TGTGCCAGCAGTCCGTGGGAAGGCTATGGCTACACCTTC
TRBV30	many	TRBJ1-3	NA	CAWSAGQGNTIYF	TGTGCCTGGAGTGCGGGCCAGGGAAACACCATATATTTT